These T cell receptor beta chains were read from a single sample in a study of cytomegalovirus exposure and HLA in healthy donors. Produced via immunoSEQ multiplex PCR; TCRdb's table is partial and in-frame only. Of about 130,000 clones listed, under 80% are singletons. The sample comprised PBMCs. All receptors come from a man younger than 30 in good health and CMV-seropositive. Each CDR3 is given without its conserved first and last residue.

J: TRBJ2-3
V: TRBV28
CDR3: ASSSARDLTTDTQY

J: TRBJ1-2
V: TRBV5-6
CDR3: ASSFLMSGGYT

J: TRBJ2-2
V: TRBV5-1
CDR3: ASSLSLNTGELF

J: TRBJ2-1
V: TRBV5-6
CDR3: ASSFASGINEQF

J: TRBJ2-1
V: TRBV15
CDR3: ATGLSSYNEQF

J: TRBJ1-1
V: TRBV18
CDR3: ASSPSAGATEAF

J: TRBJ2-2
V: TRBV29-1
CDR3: SVGGRLAGTNTGELF

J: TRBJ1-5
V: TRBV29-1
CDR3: SAGQGGDQPQH

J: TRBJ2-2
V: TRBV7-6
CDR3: ASGSASGGAGELF

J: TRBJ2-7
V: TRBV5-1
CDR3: ASSPGTVYYEQY

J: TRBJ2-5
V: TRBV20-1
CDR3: SPRSSETQY